This T cell receptor beta chain was identified during a study of post-analysis software for immune sequencing data. About the research overall: Secondary progressive, relapsing-remitting and progressive-relapsing multiple sclerosis were among the included disease courses. Study findings and constraints: In multiple sclerosis, normalized Chao1 diversity was significantly below that of controls. Among roughly 5 TRBV segments more frequent in patients than controls were TRBV5-6, TRBV5-1 and TRBV20-1.

Note on this clonotype: The antigen is not known.

The germline V gene has CDR1 SGHRS and CDR2 YFSETQ. V was clipped by 0 bases and J by 6 bases, with 16 bases between them. The CDR3 consists of 15 residues. Each TCR beta cDNA library carried unique molecular identifiers. A population of roughly 0.85 to 10 million T cells gave rise to roughly 490,000 cDNA molecules. TCRdb itself ran the PCR reads through MiXCR, one entry per CDR3 protein. The top ten hold around 11% of the sample, which has hundreds of thousands of distinct CDR3 sequences, more than 50% seen once. This sequence was found in a girl aged 2 to 10 with multiple sclerosis. The genes are TRBV5-1 and TRBJ2-7; D ambiguous. The sample was blood. The CDR3 DNA reads TGCGCCAGCAGCTTGGCTGGCTCCGCGCCGGGCGAGCAGTACTTC. As protein: CASSLAGSAPGEQYF.